These 31 T cell receptor beta chains share one sample of origin, sequenced in a study of blood T cells in healthy people across ages. Then a second PCR, running roughly 7 to 12 cycles, was carried out with a sample-barcoded 5' primer and a J-beta primer mix. One entry per CDR3 protein results from TCRdb running MiXCR on the 5' RACE reads. Of approximately 1.5 million distinct CDR3 sequences in the sample, approximately 43% are singletons; the top ten hold 4%. What was sequenced was blood. These TCRs come from a young woman in good health.

In DNA, the CDR3 is TGCGCCAGCAGCCAAGTCGGCATGTTGAGCAATCAGCCCCAGCATTTT. It yields the protein CASSQVGMLSNQPQHF. The chain is built from TRBV4-1 and TRBJ1-5; D gene uncertain. V lost 1 base and J lost 1, with 11 bases in between. The length of the CDR3 is 16 residues. Germline CDR1 and CDR2: MGHRA and YSYEKL.

The genes are TRBV28 and TRBJ1-2, with a weak D call TRBD1 (6 bases). V lost 6 bases to trimming and J lost 4 bases, with 15 bases between them. The V gene's germline CDR1 is MDHEN and CDR2 SYDVKM. This CDR3 is 14 amino acids long. This CDR3 is CASSPIGGAYGYTF. CDR3 nucleotide sequence: TGTGCCAGCAGCCCGATCGGGGGCGCCTATGGCTACACCTTC.

This chain connects TRBV24-1 to TRBJ2-6; D may correspond to TRBD1 or TRBD2 (5 bases each). CDR3 length: 21 amino acids. Trimming shortened V by 3 bases and J by 1 base, and 24 bases separated the two germline ends. From germline, CDR1 is KGHDR and CDR2 SFDVKD. The CDR3, as DNA: TGTGCCACCAGTGATCGCCCTAAACCGGGACCTACGGGATCTGGGGCCAACGTCCTGACTTTC. Its protein is CATSDRPKPGPTGSGANVLTF.

The chain joins TRBV4-3 to TRBJ1-2; the D is unclear. Germline values: CDR1 LGHNA, CDR2 YSLEER. The V and J ends lost 1 base and 6 bases respectively, with 12 bases between them. This CDR3 is 14 amino acids long. In nucleotides, the CDR3 is TGCGCCAGCAGCCAAGCTCGGCGTTATCATGGCTACACCTTC. Its protein product is CASSQARRYHGYTF.

Note on this clonotype: A much larger clone differs by one base, so this may be a read error. This sequence joins TRBV29-1 and TRBJ2-1; possible D gene TRBD1, 5 bases. Germline loops: CDR1 SQVTM, CDR2 ANQGSEA. This CDR3 contains 13 residues. CDR3 coding DNA: TGCGGCCTGCACAGGCAATCCTACAATGAGCAGTTCTTC. Amino acid sequence: CGLHRQSYNEQFF.

The J gene is TRBJ2-2, the V gene TRBV5-1, with 9 nucleotides matching TRBD2. The CDR3 contains 16 residues. Germline trimming cut 2 bases from V and 5 bases from J; bases unmatched to any gene: 7. Germline assignment: CDR1 SGHRS and CDR2 YFSETQ. The CDR3, as DNA: TGCGCCAGCAGCTTCACAGCTAGCGGGGAGACCGGGGAGCTGTTTTTT. Residues: CASSFTASGETGELFF.

The CDR3 DNA reads TGCAGCGCAGGACGGAGACTTAATGAAAAACTGTTTTTT. Its translation is CSAGRRLNEKLFF. The chain is built from TRBV29-1 and TRBJ1-4; D is unresolved. The CDR3 runs 13 residues. Between the trimmed V and J ends, which lost 7 bases and 4 bases, there was a span of 13 bases. Germline CDR1 and CDR2: SQVTM and ANQGSEA.

The chain employs TRBV15 and TRBJ1-6; D remains unclear. The CDR3 contains 14 residues. Trimming took off 0 bases at V and 5 bases at J, with 5 bases between the two ends. CDR1 and CDR2 from the germline V gene are LNHNV and YYDKDF (reference sequence). The CDR3 region has the DNA TGTGCCACCAGCAGAGAAAAACATAATTCACCCCTCCACTTT. Amino acid sequence: CATSREKHNSPLHF. Using reference TRBV15 and TRBJ1-6 for the parts outside the CDR3, the full variable domain is DAMVIQNPRYQVTQFGKPVTLSCSQTLNHNVMYWYQQKSSQAPKLLFHYYDKDFNNEADTPDNFQSRRPNTSFCFLDIRSPGLGDTAMYLCATSREKHNSPLHFGNGTRLTVT.

There are a few counts of this clonotype. This chain links TRBV11-2 with TRBJ2-7, with 10 positions matching TRBD1. In germline, CDR1 is SGHAT, CDR2 FQNNGV. This CDR3 contains 14 residues. J lost 0 bases, V lost 6 bases, and 2 bases had no gene match. The CDR3 DNA sequence: TGTGCCAGCAGGGGACAGGGGAGCTCCTACGAGCAGTACTTC. It yields the protein CASRGQGSSYEQYF.

The rearrangement uses TRBV6-6 and TRBJ2-7; D unresolved. The CDR3 runs 15 residues. Trimming shortened V by 2 bases and J by 7 bases, and 18 bases separated the two germline ends. Looked up from germline, CDR1 is MNHNY and CDR2 is SVGAGI (reference sequence). The CDR3 sequence is CASSYGPPSYNEQYF. Here the CDR3 DNA reads TGTGCCAGCAGTTACGGCCCCCCCTCCTACAATGAGCAGTACTTC.

This clonotype appeared a few times. V and J are TRBV20-1 and TRBJ2-7; TRBD2 matches 10 bases. Germline values: CDR1 DFQATT, CDR2 SNEGSKA (reference sequence). The CDR3 totals 13 residues. The V segment lost 3 bases and the J segment 4 bases; nucleotides outside the gene matches: 3. CDR3 loop: CSASFSGRYEQYF. The CDR3 DNA is TGCAGTGCTAGTTTTAGCGGGAGGTACGAGCAGTACTTC.

The table lists this clonotype with a few counts. The rearrangement links TRBV6-2 or TRBV6-3 to TRBJ2-5, with TRBD2 identical over 11 bases. V lost 5 bases and J lost 3; bases outside the gene matches: 5. The germline gives CDR1 MNHEY, CDR2 SVGEGT. This CDR3 is 15 amino acids long. CDR3 sequence: CASSQPGLAEETQYF. Written as DNA, the CDR3 is TGTGCCAGCAGTCAACCGGGACTAGCGGAAGAGACCCAGTACTTC.

This clonotype was found many times. The V gene is TRBV29-1, the J gene TRBJ2-7, with 7 bases that match TRBD1. The CDR3 has 12 residues. V lost 3 bases to trimming and J lost 1 base; unmatched junction nucleotides: 0. The germline V gene has CDR1 SQVTM and CDR2 ANQGSEA. The CDR3 DNA follows: TGCAGCGTTGAGGACAGGTCCTACGAGCAGTACTTC. As protein: CSVEDRSYEQYF.

In its sample, this clonotype was seen a few times. J is TRBJ2-5 and V is TRBV27; TRBD2 aligns across 12 bases. Germline V gives CDR1 MNHEY, CDR2 SMNVEV (reference sequence). The CDR3 has 17 residues. J was trimmed by 1 base and V by 2 bases; bases with no gene match: 5. CDR3 residues: CASSLMRTSGTQETQYF. CDR3 nucleotides: TGTGCCAGCAGTTTAATGAGGACTAGCGGGACCCAAGAGACCCAGTACTTC.

The J gene is TRBJ2-7, the V gene TRBV7-9; 7 nucleotides line up with TRBD2. Trimming took 5 bases from V and 4 from J; bases not matched to a gene: 17. CDR1 is SEHNR, CDR2 FQNEAQ, per germline (reference sequence). The length of the CDR3 is 17 residues. The DNA of the CDR3 is TGTGCCAGCAGCACCACCCGAGGCAAGACCGGGGGGTACGAGCAGTACTTC. Translating gives CASSTTRGKTGGYEQYF. The variable domain in full, completed from reference TRBV7-9 and TRBJ2-7, reads DTGVSQNPRHKITKRGQNVTFRCDPISEHNRLYWYRQTLGQGPEFLTYFQNEAQLEKSRLLSDRFSAERPKGSFSTLEIQRTEQGDSAMYLCASSTTRGKTGGYEQYFGPGTRLTVT.

The chain couples TRBV6-5 to TRBJ1-6; TRBD1 might be the D (6 bases). Germline V gene data show CDR1 as MNHEY and CDR2 as SVGAGI. The CDR3 runs to 15 residues. V shed 5 bases and J shed 5 bases, with 13 bases lying between them. As DNA, the CDR3 is TGTGCCAGCAGTCGACAGGATCCAGATAATTCACCCCTCCACTTT. Its protein is CASSRQDPDNSPLHF.

Notes on this clonotype: Sequence at one end of the junction differs from germline and may be a read error. The chain uses TRBV10-3 and TRBJ2-1, with 9 bases identical to TRBD2. CDR3 size: 16 residues. Germline loops: CDR1 ENHRY, CDR2 SYGVKD. The CDR3 loop reads CAIGSGTSSYQETQFF. CDR3 DNA: TGCGCCATCGGTTCCGGGACTAGCTCCTATCAAGAGACCCAGTTCTTC.

This clonotype turned up a few times. The chain is built from TRBV7-9 and TRBJ1-2; a weak D match, TRBD1 (5 bases). Trimming removed 4 bases at V and 7 bases at J, with 13 bases between. The CDR3 extends over 13 amino acids. From germline, CDR1 is SEHNR and CDR2 FQNEAQ (reference sequence). CDR3 DNA sequence: TGTGCCAGCAGCTCGCAGGGTCCCAGTGGCTACACCTTC. Amino acid sequence: CASSSQGPSGYTF. Together with reference TRBV7-9 and TRBJ1-2, the CDR3 gives the full variable domain: DTGVSQNPRHKITKRGQNVTFRCDPISEHNRLYWYRQTLGQGPEFLTYFQNEAQLEKSRLLSDRFSAERPKGSFSTLEIQRTEQGDSAMYLCASSSQGPSGYTFGSGTRLTVV.

The gene calls are TRBV2 and TRBJ1-2; possibly TRBD1 for D (5 bases). The CDR3 runs 14 residues. Germline CDR1 SNHLY, CDR2 FYNNEI. The germline V and J ends were trimmed by 3 bases and 4 bases, with 12 bases remaining between them. The CDR3 region is CASSDSGHVYGYTF. Written as DNA, the CDR3 is TGTGCCAGCAGTGATAGCGGACACGTCTATGGCTACACCTTC.

V usage is TRBV6-2 or TRBV6-3 and J usage is TRBJ2-3; perhaps TRBD1 as D (7 bases). V lost 6 bases, J lost 4 bases, and 17 bases lay in between. The CDR3 is made up of 15 amino acids. The germline CDR1 and CDR2 sequences are MNHEY and SVGEGT. Written as DNA, the CDR3 is TGTGCCAGCAGCCCCCGGGGGACAGTCTCAGATACGCAGTATTTT. This sequence encodes CASSPRGTVSDTQYF.

The V gene is TRBV27, the J gene TRBJ2-1; possibly TRBD1 for D (5 bases). Near its end, the DNA agrees better with TRBJ2-7, so the J call may be wrong. CDR3 size: 15 residues. From germline, CDR1 is MNHEY and CDR2 SMNVEV (reference sequence). The CDR3 region has the DNA TGTGCCAGCAGTTTAGTAGGGGCCCCCTACAATGAGCAGTACTTC. It codes for CASSLVGAPYNEQYF.

J is TRBJ2-1 and V is TRBV7-2; D assignment may be TRBD1 or TRBD2 (6 bases each). The CDR3 length is 15 residues. CDR1 and CDR2 (germline): SGHTA, FQGNSA. Between the trimmed V and J ends, which lost 3 bases and 8 bases, there was a span of 17 bases. Here the CDR3 reads CASSFLGGPGDEQFF. The CDR3 region has the DNA TGTGCCAGCAGCTTTTTGGGGGGCCCGGGAGATGAGCAGTTCTTC.

The chain links TRBV30 to TRBJ2-1; D unresolved. CDR1 is GTSNPN and CDR2 is SVGIG in the germline V gene (reference sequence). The CDR3 has 14 residues. V shed 2 bases and J shed 9 bases, with 17 bases lying between them. The CDR3 here is CAWSLGSNSGEQFF. The CDR3 DNA is TGTGCCTGGAGTCTCGGAAGCAATTCCGGTGAGCAGTTCTTC.

Regarding this clonotype: Possible read error: a much larger clone is one base away. The chain has TRBV5-1 and TRBJ2-3, with TRBD2 as a possible D gene (5 bases). The CDR3 runs to 15 residues. With 4 bases removed from V and 6 bases from J, the gap between germline ends came to 18 bases. In germline, CDR1 is SGHRS, CDR2 YFSETQ. The CDR3 DNA reads TGCGCCAGCAGCCCTGGCCTCTCTACGGGGGATACGCAGTATTTT. Its protein product is CASSPGLSTGDTQYF.

The chain employs TRBV4-3 and TRBJ1-1; weak D call: TRBD1 (5 bases). CDR3 size: 15 residues. Germline-derived CDR1 and CDR2 are LGHNA and YSLEER. V was pared by 0 bases and J by 1 base, with 9 bases between. The DNA of the CDR3 is TGCGCCAGCAGCCAAGATTCGGGGGGGAACACTGAAGCTTTCTTT. Amino acids: CASSQDSGGNTEAFF.

This sequence joins TRBV3-1 and TRBJ1-2; maybe TRBD1 (6 bases). The germline V gene has CDR1 LGHDT and CDR2 YNNKEL (reference sequence). The CDR3 contains 16 residues. Trimming removed 4 bases at V and 4 bases at J, with 19 bases between. Here the CDR3 DNA reads TGTGCCAGCAGCCCAGAAGGGACACCAGACCCCTATGGCTACACCTTC. This codes for CASSPEGTPDPYGYTF.

In this sample, this clonotype turned up a few times. The rearrangement joins TRBV7-9 to TRBJ2-5; D not certain. The CDR3 sequence is 13 residues long. Germline V gives CDR1 SEHNR, CDR2 FQNEAQ (reference sequence). The V and J ends lost 5 bases and 11 bases respectively, with 18 bases between them. The CDR3 DNA reads TGTGCCAGCAGCCGCCGCGGCTACAATGAGCAGTACTTC. It yields the protein CASSRRGYNEQYF.

This clonotype occurred a few times. This sequence joins TRBV4-3 and TRBJ1-6; 7 nucleotides agree with TRBD1. Per the germline V gene, CDR1 is LGHNA and CDR2 is YSLEER. This CDR3 is built from 16 residues. Losses at the gene ends were 4 bases for V and 7 bases for J; bases not matched to a gene: 10. For the CDR3, the DNA is TGCGCCAGCAGCCTAGCCGGGACAGTTGGCAATTCACCCCTCCACTTT. The encoded protein is CASSLAGTVGNSPLHF.

V usage is TRBV4-2 and J usage is TRBJ1-2; D is ambiguous. V shed 0 bases and J shed 3 bases, with 8 bases lying between them. This CDR3 has 14 amino acids. Germline CDR1 LGHNA, CDR2 YNFKEQ. CDR3 residues: CASSQERQDYGYTF. The CDR3 DNA is TGTGCCAGCAGCCAAGAACGGCAGGACTATGGCTACACCTTC.

This clonotype occurred a few times. The chain uses TRBV4-3 and TRBJ1-4, with D unresolved. Germline V gene lookup returns CDR1 LGHNA and CDR2 YSLEER. The V gene lost 0 bases and the J gene lost 5 bases, with 10 bases spanning the gap. CDR3 length: 15 residues. The CDR3 is CASSQEATENEKLFF. The CDR3 bases are TGCGCCAGCAGCCAAGAAGCGACGGAGAATGAAAAACTGTTTTTT.

This clonotype was seen only a few times. J is TRBJ1-5 and V is TRBV7-6; D gene unclear. Trimming took 1 base from V and 0 from J, leaving 13 bases between them. The CDR3 extends over 17 amino acids. CDR1 and CDR2 (germline): SGHVS, FNYEAQ. The CDR3 reads CASSLVRQDYSNQPQHF. In nucleotides, the CDR3 is TGTGCCAGCAGCTTAGTGAGGCAGGACTATAGCAATCAGCCCCAGCATTTT.